This T cell receptor (beta chain) was captured in a study of blood T cell repertoires in COVID-19. Study in general: From T cells, B-cell-depleted T cells, or PBMCs came the material, which was cDNA or gDNA.

Original analysis: By means of reference gene primer amplification, nucleated cell counts were estimated. Assay: immunoSEQ multiplex PCR; the TCRdb copy retains only in-frame clones and omits some. V and J calls and clone size are as listed in that table; D and trimming were resolved from the DNA. The data contain about 60,000 clones, 70% to 85% of them seen just once; the ten biggest clones take up around 3.5%. Germline CDR1 is SGHNT and CDR2 is YYREEE (reference sequence). The CDR3 spans 18 residues. The V gene end was trimmed by 5 bases and the J gene end by 1 base; junction bases not matched to a gene: 5.

This receptor was taken from a man in his 60s with acute or convalescent COVID-19. The rearrangement links TRBV5-4 to TRBJ2-6; 14 nucleotides align to TRBD2. Sequencing was carried out using peripheral blood. Here the CDR3 reads CASRGLAGASSGANVLTF. CDR3 nucleotides: TGTGCCAGCAGGGGACTAGCGGGGGCTTCGTCTGGGGCCAACGTCCTGACTTTC.